This T cell receptor beta chain stems from a study of cytomegalovirus exposure and HLA in healthy donors. As for this clone: No antigen is known for it.

Findings and limits, study-wide: There were 160 or so TCR beta chains listed as cytomegalovirus-associated. Differences between HLA loci emerged in a later analysis of TCR association rates, with DRB1 most and HLA-C fewest.

This CDR3 has 12 amino acids. Germline CDR1 reads SGHDN; CDR2 reads FVKESK. V gave up 0 bases and J gave up 12 bases, with 10 bases separating them. Primers for the PCR totalled 60 Vbeta and 13 Jbeta. Clones were sequenced by immunoSEQ multiplex PCR, and TCRdb holds only the in-frame ones, with some missing. The sample's table shows about 140,000 clones. Source material: PBMCs. This chain connects TRBV14 to TRBJ2-3; unclear D gene. This sequence originates from a woman under 30 in good health and CMV-seronegative. CDR3 residues: CASSQDASGQYF. The CDR3 nucleotides read TGTGCCAGCAGCCAAGACGCCTCGGGTCAGTATTTT.